This T cell receptor (beta chain) was sequenced for a study of response to subunit inactivated influenza vaccine (dated by TCRdb to the late 2010s). A note on the overall study: Deep quantitative profiling of the T cell receptor repertoire was used in the study to follow responses to a trivalent subunit inactivated influenza vaccine. Overall study outcomes, separate from this receptor: It was suggested by the authors that each seasonal influenza vaccination may recruit only a limited number of new T cells.

What the time point label conveys for this sample: around 45 days after influenza vaccine administration. The library was built by means of RT-PCR. The reads were generated on an Illumina HiSeq 2500. TCRdb reran the public reads through fastp at Q25 and MiXCR, keeping productive beta chains. Identical CDR3 proteins give one entry, which carries the most common genes and DNA. The sample data list 450,000 to 500,000 distinct CDR3 sequences, and 9.5% to 12% of these were observed just once. Roughly 12% of the sample comes from the top ten. V and J lose 1 base and 5 bases, and a span of 9 bases separates them. From the cysteine through the phenylalanine, the CDR3 covers 13 amino acids. Here the CDR3 DNA is all that survives: 39 bases in frame from base 1. The germline V gene (reference sequence) gives CDR1 as DFQATT and CDR2 as SNEGSKA. Remarks on this clonotype: Its antigen target is currently unknown. One base away there is no much larger clone; base qualities are not given.

The material sequenced was PBMCs from blood, taken 45 days after vaccination. The sequence came from a man aged 45-60 years who received an inactivated influenza vaccine. Donor details come from another sample of the same person, matched by shared clones. The rearrangement combines TRBV20-1 with TRBJ2-1, and possibly TRBD2, on 6 matching bases. The DNA reads TGCAGTGCTAGAGGCGGGGTTAACAATGAGCAGTTCTTC. This codes for CSARGGVNNEQFF.